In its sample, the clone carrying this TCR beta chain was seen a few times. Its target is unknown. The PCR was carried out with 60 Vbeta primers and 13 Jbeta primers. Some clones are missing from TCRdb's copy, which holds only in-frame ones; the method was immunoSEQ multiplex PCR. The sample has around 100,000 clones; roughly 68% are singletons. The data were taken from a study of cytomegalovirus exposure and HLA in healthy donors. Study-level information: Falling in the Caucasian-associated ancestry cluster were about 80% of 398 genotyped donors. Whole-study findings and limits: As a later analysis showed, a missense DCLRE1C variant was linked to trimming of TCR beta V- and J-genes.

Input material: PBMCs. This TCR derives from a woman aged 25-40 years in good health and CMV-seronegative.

DNA for the CDR3: TGTGCCAGCAGCGTATTGGGGACAGGGGGCCGTGGCTACACCTTC. Protein: CASSVLGTGGRGYTF. This chain links TRBV9 with TRBJ1-2, with 12 nucleotides matching TRBD1. Trimming at V came to 1 base and at J to 7 bases, leaving 5 bases not matched to a gene. Germline CDR1 reads SGDLS; CDR2 reads YYNGEE. The CDR3 sequence is 15 residues long.